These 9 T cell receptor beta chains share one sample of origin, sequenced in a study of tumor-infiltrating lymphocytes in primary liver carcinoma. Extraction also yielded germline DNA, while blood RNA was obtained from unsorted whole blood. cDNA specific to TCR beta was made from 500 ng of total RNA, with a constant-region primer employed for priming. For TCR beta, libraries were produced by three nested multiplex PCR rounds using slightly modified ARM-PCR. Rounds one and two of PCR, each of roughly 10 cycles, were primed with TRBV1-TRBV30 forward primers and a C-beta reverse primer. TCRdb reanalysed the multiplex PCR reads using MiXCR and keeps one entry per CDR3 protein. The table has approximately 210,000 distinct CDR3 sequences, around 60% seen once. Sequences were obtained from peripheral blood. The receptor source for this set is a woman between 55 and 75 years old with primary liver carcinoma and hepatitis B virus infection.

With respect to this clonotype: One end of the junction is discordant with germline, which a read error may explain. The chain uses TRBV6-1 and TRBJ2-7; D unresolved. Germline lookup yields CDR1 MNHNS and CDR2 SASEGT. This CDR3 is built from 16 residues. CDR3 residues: CASNERDGGASHEQYF. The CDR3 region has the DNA TGTGCTAGCAATGAAAGAGATGGCGGTGCGAGCCACGAGCAGTACTTC.

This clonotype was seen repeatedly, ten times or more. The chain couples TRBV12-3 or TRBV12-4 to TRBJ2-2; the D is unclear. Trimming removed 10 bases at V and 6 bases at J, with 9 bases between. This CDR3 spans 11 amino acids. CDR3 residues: CAIEVSGELFF. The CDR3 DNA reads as TGTGCCATCGAAGTATCCGGGGAGCTGTTTTTT.

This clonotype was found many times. CDR3 DNA: TGTGCCAGCAGCTTCGGCGGGCTAGCGGGCTCCTACGAGCAGTACTTC. Protein product: CASSFGGLAGSYEQYF. This chain connects TRBV7-8 to TRBJ2-7; TRBD2 matches 8 bases. The junction had 7 bases not matched to a gene; V was cut back by 3 bases and J by 0 bases. Germline values: CDR1 SGHVS, CDR2 FQNEAQ. The CDR3 covers 16 residues. Variable domain in full (rest from reference TRBV7-8 and TRBJ2-7): GAGVSQSPRYKVAKRGQDVALRCDPISGHVSLFWYQQALGQGPEFLTYFQNEAQLDKSGLPSDRFFAERPEGSVSTLKIQRTQQEDSAVYLCASSFGGLAGSYEQYFGPGTRLTVT.

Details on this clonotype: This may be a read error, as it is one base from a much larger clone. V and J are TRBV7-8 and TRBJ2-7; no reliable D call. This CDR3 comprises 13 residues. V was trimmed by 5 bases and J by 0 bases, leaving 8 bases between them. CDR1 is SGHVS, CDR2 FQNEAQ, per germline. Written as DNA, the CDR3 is TGTGCCAGCAGCGACAAAAACTCCTACGAGCAGTACTTC. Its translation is CASSDKNSYEQYF.

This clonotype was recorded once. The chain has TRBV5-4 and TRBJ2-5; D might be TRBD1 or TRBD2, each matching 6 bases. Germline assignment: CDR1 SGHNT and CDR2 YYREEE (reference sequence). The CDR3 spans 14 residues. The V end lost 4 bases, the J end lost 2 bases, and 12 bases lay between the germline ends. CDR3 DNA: TGTGCCAGCAGCGCGGGACAAAAACAAGAGACCCAGTACTTC. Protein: CASSAGQKQETQYF.

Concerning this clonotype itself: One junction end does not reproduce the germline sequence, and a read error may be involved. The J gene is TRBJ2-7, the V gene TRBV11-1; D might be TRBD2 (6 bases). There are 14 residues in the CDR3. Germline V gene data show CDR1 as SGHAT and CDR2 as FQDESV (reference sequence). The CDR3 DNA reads TGTGCCAGTAGCTTAGCGGATACAGACTACGAGCAGTACTTC. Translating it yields CASSLADTDYEQYF.

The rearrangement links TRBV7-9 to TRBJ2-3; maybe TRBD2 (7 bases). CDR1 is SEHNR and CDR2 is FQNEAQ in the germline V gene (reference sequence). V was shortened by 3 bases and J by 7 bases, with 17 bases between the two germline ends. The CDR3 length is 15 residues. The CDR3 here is CASSFLQGGRNTQYF. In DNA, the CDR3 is TGTGCCAGCAGCTTTTTACAGGGAGGGCGAAATACGCAGTATTTT.

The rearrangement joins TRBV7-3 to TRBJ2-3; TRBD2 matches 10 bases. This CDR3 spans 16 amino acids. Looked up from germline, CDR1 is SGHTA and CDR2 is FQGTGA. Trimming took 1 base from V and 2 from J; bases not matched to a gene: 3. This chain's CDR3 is CASSLNTSGITDTQYF. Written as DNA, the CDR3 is TGTGCCAGCAGCTTAAACACTAGCGGGATCACAGATACGCAGTATTTT. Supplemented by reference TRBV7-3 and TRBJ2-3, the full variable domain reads GAGVSQTPSNKVTEKGKYVELRCDPISGHTALYWYRQSLGQGPEFLIYFQGTGAADDSGLPNDRFFAVRPEGSVSTLKIQRTERGDSAVYLCASSLNTSGITDTQYFGPGTRLTVL.

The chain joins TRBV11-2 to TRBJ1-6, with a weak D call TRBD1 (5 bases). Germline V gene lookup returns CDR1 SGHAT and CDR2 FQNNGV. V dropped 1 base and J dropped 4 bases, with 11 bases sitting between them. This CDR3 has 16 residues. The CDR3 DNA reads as TGTGCCAGCAGCTTAGGGGACGGCGGTTATAATTCACCCCTCCACTTT. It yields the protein CASSLGDGGYNSPLHF.